These T cell receptor beta chains were read from a single sample in a study of T cell clusters in autoimmune cytopenias. From the multiplex PCR reads, TCRdb lists one entry per CDR3 protein and no DNA. Its table lists several thousand distinct CDR3 sequences. Sequencing input: peripheral blood. The receptors shown here come from a human donor with an autoimmune cytopenia or autoimmune hepatitis (not recorded which). The CDR3 runs from the conserved cysteine through the conserved F or W. Clone size is given for some rows only: seen once, a few or many times, or a class if the clone is expanded.

clone size: medium-sized; V gene: TRBV13; J gene: TRBJ2-1; CDR3 protein: CASSFSLESGYNEQFF
clone size: medium-sized; V gene: TRBV19; J gene: TRBJ2-1; CDR3 protein: CASSPTGGVGGEQFF
clone size: medium-sized; V gene: TRBV29-1; J gene: TRBJ2-2; CDR3 protein: CSVERGLGTGELFF
clone size: -; V gene: TRBV6-2/TRBV6-3; J gene: TRBJ1-5; CDR3 protein: CASSYGGVGQPQHF
clone size: medium-sized; V gene: TRBV19; J gene: TRBJ2-5; CDR3 protein: CASSRQAGTSGRTASQETQYF
clone size: medium-sized; V gene: TRBV12-3/TRBV12-4; J gene: TRBJ2-3; CDR3 protein: CASSSGLAGEDTQYF
clone size: medium-sized; V gene: TRBV6-1; J gene: TRBJ2-3; CDR3 protein: CASIRFSGEESDTQYF
clone size: medium-sized; V gene: TRBV6-6; J gene: TRBJ2-1; CDR3 protein: CASSDSGSRYNEQFF
clone size: -; V gene: TRBV20-1; J gene: TRBJ2-1; CDR3 protein: CSAPKFMTGTNEQFF
clone size: medium-sized; V gene: TRBV19; J gene: TRBJ1-4; CDR3 protein: CASSTGNEKLFF
clone size: medium-sized; V gene: TRBV19; J gene: TRBJ2-1; CDR3 protein: CASSIGGSPYNEQFF
clone size: -; V gene: TRBV6-6; J gene: TRBJ1-1; CDR3 protein: CASSERTRLNTEAFF
clone size: -; V gene: TRBV19; J gene: TRBJ1-2; CDR3 protein: CASNAQGAVNGYTF
clone size: -; V gene: TRBV6-6; J gene: TRBJ2-1; CDR3 protein: CASSWGLDNEQFF
clone size: -; V gene: TRBV18; J gene: TRBJ1-1; CDR3 protein: CASSGRLNTEAFF
clone size: medium-sized; V gene: TRBV27; J gene: TRBJ2-1; CDR3 protein: CASSPRTGGYNEQFF
clone size: medium-sized; V gene: TRBV29-1; J gene: TRBJ2-3; CDR3 protein: CSAAGTSGAFSTDTQYF
clone size: medium-sized; V gene: TRBV27; J gene: TRBJ2-1; CDR3 protein: CASSLYVGRANEQFF
clone size: -; V gene: TRBV6-5; J gene: TRBJ2-1; CDR3 protein: CASSGDGGRASNEQFF
clone size: -; V gene: TRBV6-6; J gene: TRBJ2-1; CDR3 protein: CASSRPGQGVNEQFF
clone size: medium-sized; V gene: TRBV15; J gene: TRBJ2-5; CDR3 protein: CATSPRGERETQYF
clone size: medium-sized; V gene: TRBV19; J gene: TRBJ2-5; CDR3 protein: CASSTGMETQYF
clone size: -; V gene: TRBV6-6; J gene: TRBJ1-5; CDR3 protein: CATSEGRGTWFSNQPQHF
clone size: large; V gene: TRBV29-1; J gene: TRBJ2-1; CDR3 protein: CSVSRSGEQFF
clone size: -; V gene: TRBV27; J gene: TRBJ2-5; CDR3 protein: CASSSFDRGGQETQYF
clone size: large; V gene: TRBV19; J gene: TRBJ2-7; CDR3 protein: CASSISGQGAYEQYF
clone size: medium-sized; V gene: TRBV5-4; J gene: TRBJ2-7; CDR3 protein: CASSLRTGGYEQYF
clone size: medium-sized; V gene: TRBV29-1; J gene: TRBJ1-2; CDR3 protein: CSASTQGKGYGYTF
clone size: -; V gene: TRBV5-6; J gene: TRBJ1-4; CDR3 protein: CASSLQGYSEKLFF
clone size: medium-sized; V gene: TRBV6-1; J gene: TRBJ2-5; CDR3 protein: CASSEFVLAGEETQYF
clone size: -; V gene: TRBV19; J gene: TRBJ1-6; CDR3 protein: CASSSRGGSLDYSPLHF
clone size: -; V gene: TRBV20-1; J gene: TRBJ1-6; CDR3 protein: CSARERATDNSPLHF
clone size: medium-sized; V gene: TRBV18; J gene: TRBJ2-2; CDR3 protein: CASSPPQGSGGTNTGELFF
clone size: -; V gene: TRBV5-4; J gene: TRBJ2-7; CDR3 protein: CASSLADREVPEQYF
clone size: -; V gene: TRBV6-5; J gene: TRBJ1-2; CDR3 protein: CASSYSGPGNYGYTF
clone size: medium-sized; V gene: TRBV12-3/TRBV12-4; J gene: TRBJ2-5; CDR3 protein: CASSFRKREFLGGDPRPGTQYF
clone size: -; V gene: TRBV6-2/TRBV6-3; J gene: TRBJ2-5; CDR3 protein: CASTKARTQETQYF
clone size: medium-sized; V gene: TRBV30; J gene: TRBJ1-2; CDR3 protein: CAWIPGTSHPNYGYTF
clone size: -; V gene: TRBV10-3; J gene: TRBJ2-7; CDR3 protein: CAIGQTYEQYF